This TCR beta chain was sequenced during a study of CD8 T cells in ankylosing spondylitis. Study-level findings and limits: Fewer than ten highly homologous variants made up a TCR beta motif, and this motif appeared characteristic of ankylosing spondylitis blood.

Comments on this clonotype: What it binds is unknown.

Per germline, CDR1 MDHEN and CDR2 SYDVKM. This CDR3 has 17 amino acids. V lost 3 bases to trimming and J lost 0 bases; unmatched junction nucleotides: 8. MiXCR was run by TCRdb on the 5' RACE reads, yielding one entry per CDR3 protein. The sample lists approximately 300,000 distinct CDR3 sequences, less than 10% occurring once. This TCR came from a male donor with ankylosing spondylitis. The chain employs TRBV28 and TRBJ1-5, with TRBD1 identical over 7 bases. Sequencing input: blood, either unsorted or a sorted T cell fraction (not recorded which). CDR3 sequence (DNA): TGTGCCAGCAGTTTGGGAATAACAGGGGATAGCAATCAGCCCCAGCATTTT. Amino acid sequence: CASSLGITGDSNQPQHF.